The 28 T cell receptor beta chains given below trace back to one sample, sequenced in a study of T cells after yellow fever vaccination. TCRdb recomputed calls from the 5' RACE reads with MiXCR, one row per CDR3 protein. The sample lists a few hundred thousand distinct CDR3 sequences, approximately 21% occurring once. The sequencing here drew on PBMCs, taken 15 days after the yellow fever booster vaccination. The receptor set was obtained from a man under 40 who received the YFV17D yellow fever vaccine.

This clonotype was seen more than once but under ten times. This rearrangement joins TRBV7-2 to TRBJ1-1, with D hard to call. This CDR3 spans 12 amino acids. Trimming pared 5 bases from V and 3 bases from J, leaving 7 bases between. The germline V gene has CDR1 SGHTA and CDR2 FQGNSA. The CDR3 coding sequence is TGTGCCAGCAGCGTATGGGACACTGAAGCTTTCTTT. It specifies CASSVWDTEAFF.

CDR3 residues: CATSRVDWYQETQYF. CDR3 coding DNA: TGTGCCACCAGCAGGGTGGATTGGTACCAAGAGACCCAGTACTTC. The chain recombines TRBV15 with TRBJ2-5; D uncertain. The germline CDR1 and CDR2 sequences are LNHNV and YYDKDF (reference sequence). V lost 3 bases and J lost 0, with 11 bases in between. The CDR3 covers 15 residues.

This clonotype was counted only a few times. Here the CDR3 reads CASNGGETQYF. CDR3 sequence (DNA): TGTGCCAGTAACGGTGGAGAGACCCAGTACTTC. The chain has TRBV2 and TRBJ2-5; D is unresolved. Germline V gives CDR1 SNHLY, CDR2 FYNNEI. Trimming took off 9 bases at V and 4 bases at J, with 9 bases between the two ends. The CDR3 has 11 amino acids.

The rearrangement uses TRBV7-8 and TRBJ2-7; perhaps TRBD1 as D (5 bases). Germline V gives CDR1 SGHVS, CDR2 FQNEAQ. V lost 4 bases and J 0 bases, leaving 13 bases between the germline ends. The CDR3 is 15 amino acids. CDR3 in amino acids: CASSSRRQSSYEQYF. CDR3 sequence (DNA): TGTGCCAGCAGCTCCCGACGACAGAGCTCCTACGAGCAGTACTTC.

The V gene is TRBV3-1, the J gene TRBJ2-7, with 7 bases matching TRBD1. The germline V gene has CDR1 LGHDT and CDR2 YNNKEL (reference sequence). This CDR3 contains 15 residues. The V segment lost 0 bases and the J segment 6 bases; nucleotides outside the gene matches: 8. The CDR3 DNA sequence: TGTGCCAGCAGCCAAGAGGCAGGGGGAGTACCCGAGCAGTACTTC. It encodes CASSQEAGGVPEQYF.

This clonotype showed up just once. This sequence joins TRBV12-3 or TRBV12-4 and TRBJ1-5; D possibly corresponds to TRBD1 (6 bases). The CDR3 has 19 amino acids. Trimming removed 5 bases from V and 2 bases from J, with 25 bases in between. In DNA form, the CDR3 reads TGTGCCAGCAGTCCCCTAGGGTTTAGCTCGAAGGGGGGCAATCAGCCCCAGCATTTT. It encodes CASSPLGFSSKGGNQPQHF.

This clonotype has only a few counts. This chain joins TRBV10-1 and TRBJ2-1; D is possibly TRBD1 (5 bases). This CDR3 spans 12 amino acids. V lost 4 bases and J lost 10, with 11 bases in between. Germline loops: CDR1 WNHNN, CDR2 SYGVQD (reference sequence). The CDR3 DNA follows: TGCGCCAGCAGTGCGGCTAGGGGAGAGCAGTTCTTC. This sequence encodes CASSAARGEQFF.

This chain uses TRBV30 with TRBJ1-6, with D unclear. The germline V and J ends were trimmed by 5 bases and 5 bases, with 10 bases remaining between them. The CDR3 extends over 13 amino acids. CDR1 and CDR2 from the germline V gene are GTSNPN and SVGIG (reference sequence). CDR3: CAWSDGNNSPLHF. The CDR3 bases are TGTGCCTGGTCGGACGGAAATAATTCACCCCTCCACTTT.

This clonotype was found a few times. This chain connects TRBV28 to TRBJ2-4; no definite D call. V dropped 5 bases and J dropped 0 bases, with 11 bases sitting between them. CDR1 MDHEN and CDR2 SYDVKM come from the germline V gene. There are 15 residues in the CDR3. Written as DNA, the CDR3 is TGTGCCAGCAGTCCCGGCAGCCTAGCCAAAAACATTCAGTACTTC. Translated, it gives CASSPGSLAKNIQYF.

The table lists this clonotype with a few counts. J is TRBJ1-1 and V is TRBV20-1, with 7 nucleotides matching TRBD1. V lost 3 bases, J lost 2 bases, and 6 bases stayed unmatched. This CDR3 has 14 amino acids. Germline CDR1 DFQATT, CDR2 SNEGSKA (reference sequence). CDR3 region: CSASRGGPNTEAFF. The CDR3 bases are TGCAGTGCTAGTCGAGGGGGCCCAAACACTGAAGCTTTCTTT.

The chain is built from TRBV7-9 and TRBJ2-4; D remains unclear. Per germline, CDR1 SEHNR and CDR2 FQNEAQ (reference sequence). V dropped 5 bases and J dropped 9 bases, with 11 bases sitting between them. This CDR3 is 12 amino acids long. The CDR3 spells CASSRTPGIQYF. Here the CDR3 DNA reads TGTGCCAGCAGCAGAACTCCCGGCATTCAGTACTTC.

This clonotype was detected a few times. The chain employs TRBV2 and TRBJ2-5; 8 nucleotides align to TRBD2. The CDR3 consists of 15 residues. V dropped 2 bases and J dropped 4; count of bases not matched to a gene: 6. Germline V gives CDR1 SNHLY, CDR2 FYNNEI. CDR3 DNA: TGTGCCAGCAGTGAACTCGTAGCGGGGAGAGAGACCCAGTACTTC. Residues: CASSELVAGRETQYF.

The table lists this clonotype with a few counts. The rearrangement joins TRBV24-1 to TRBJ2-6; D unclear. This CDR3 is built from 15 residues. V was clipped by 2 bases and J by 0 bases, with 4 bases between them. Germline CDR1 is KGHDR and CDR2 is SFDVKD. The CDR3 DNA follows: TGTGCCACCAGTGATTCGCGCTCTGGGGCCAACGTCCTGACTTTC. Protein: CATSDSRSGANVLTF.

The chain recombines TRBV5-1 with TRBJ2-5; D is perhaps TRBD2 (5 bases). CDR3 size: 14 residues. Trimming stripped 0 bases from V and 6 bases from J, with 12 bases between. Germline-derived CDR1 and CDR2 are SGHRS and YFSETQ. The CDR3 region is CASSLGPGGKTQYF. DNA of the CDR3: TGCGCCAGCAGCTTGGGCCCAGGAGGAAAGACCCAGTACTTC.

The rearrangement uses TRBV20-1 and TRBJ2-1, with D possibly matching TRBD1 (7 bases). There are 14 residues in the CDR3. Trimming took off 5 bases at V and 2 bases at J, with 13 bases between the two ends. CDR1 and CDR2 from the germline V gene are DFQATT and SNEGSKA (reference sequence). CDR3: CSAQGGLAYNEQFF. The CDR3 DNA is TGCAGTGCTCAGGGGGGTTTAGCCTACAATGAGCAGTTCTTC.

This clonotype appeared many times. The J gene is TRBJ2-7, the V gene TRBV7-2; D is uncertain. Trimming took 4 bases from V and 4 from J, leaving 11 bases between them. Germline V gene data show CDR1 as SGHTA and CDR2 as FQGNSA. This CDR3 region has 13 residues. Here the CDR3 reads CASSSSRQYEQYF. CDR3 coding DNA: TGTGCCAGCAGCTCTTCCAGGCAATACGAGCAGTACTTC.

Only a few counts were recorded for this clonotype. The chain employs TRBV15 and TRBJ2-5; 7 nucleotides align to TRBD2. This CDR3 spans 15 amino acids. V gave up 1 base and J gave up 4 bases; unmatched junction bases: 6. Germline loops: CDR1 LNHNV, CDR2 YYDKDF (reference sequence). In DNA form, the CDR3 reads TGTGCCACCAGCAGAGCCGGACTAGGGACAGAGACCCAGTACTTC. The encoded protein is CATSRAGLGTETQYF.

This clonotype was recorded at least ten times. The rearrangement joins TRBV10-3 to TRBJ1-5; D call uncertain. The germline CDR1 and CDR2 sequences are ENHRY and SYGVKD. V was trimmed by 0 bases and J by 6 bases, leaving 3 bases between them. The CDR3 covers 12 residues. In nucleotides, the CDR3 is TGTGCCATCAGTGAGTCTTTTCAGCCCCAGCATTTT. Protein: CAISESFQPQHF.

V and J are TRBV9 and TRBJ2-1; 8 nucleotides agree with TRBD2. V lost 4 bases and J lost 9; bases outside the gene matches: 12. Germline V gene sequence: CDR1 SGDLS, CDR2 YYNGEE. CDR3 length: 15 residues. This CDR3 is CASSFEAGVEIEQFF. The CDR3 DNA reads as TGTGCCAGCAGCTTCGAAGCGGGAGTAGAAATTGAGCAGTTCTTC.

V gene TRBV15 combines with J gene TRBJ2-5; the D gene is possibly TRBD2 (7 bases). CDR3 length: 15 amino acids. Trimming took 0 bases from V and 5 from J, leaving 13 bases between them. Germline V gene sequence: CDR1 LNHNV, CDR2 YYDKDF (reference sequence). The CDR3, as DNA: TGTGCCACCAGCAGAGATGGGGGGGCCCCGGAGACCCAGTACTTC. This sequence encodes CATSRDGGAPETQYF.

The chain joins TRBV7-8 to TRBJ2-6; possible D gene TRBD1, 5 bases. The CDR3 is made up of 16 amino acids. Germline V gives CDR1 SGHVS, CDR2 FQNEAQ. V dropped 4 bases and J dropped 2 bases, with 12 bases sitting between them. In DNA, the CDR3 is TGTGCCAGCAGCTCCACCCAGGGAACTGGGGCCAACGTCCTGACTTTC. Amino acid sequence: CASSSTQGTGANVLTF.

This clonotype has only a few counts. V usage is TRBV7-9 and J usage is TRBJ2-3; TRBD2 agrees at 10 bases. CDR1 SEHNR and CDR2 FQNEAQ come from the germline V gene (reference sequence). The CDR3 is 16 residues long. With 5 bases clipped from V and 6 bases from J, the junction kept 11 bases outside the gene matches. CDR3 protein: CASSQAGGPTGDTQYF. The CDR3 DNA reads TGTGCCAGCAGCCAAGCGGGAGGGCCGACGGGCGATACGCAGTATTTT.

The V and J genes are TRBV20-1 and TRBJ2-3; no firm D call. The germline V gene has CDR1 DFQATT and CDR2 SNEGSKA (reference sequence). Trimming stripped 0 bases from V and 1 base from J, with 11 bases between. The CDR3 has 15 amino acids. The CDR3 DNA is TGCAGTGCTAGAGAACCTCTTGGTCGCACAGATACGCAGTATTTT. This encodes CSAREPLGRTDTQYF.

The chain has TRBV4-2 and TRBJ1-1, with TRBD1 matching over 7 bases. The germline CDR1 and CDR2 sequences are LGHNA and YNFKEQ. V was clipped by 0 bases and J by 6 bases; unmatched bases: 7. CDR3 length: 15 residues. The DNA of the CDR3 is TGTGCCAGCAGCCAAGAAGGGACAGTTTCGGCTGAAGCTTTCTTT. Translation gives CASSQEGTVSAEAFF.

This clonotype appeared a few times. This chain connects TRBV7-2 to TRBJ2-4; TRBD1 matches 9 bases. Trimming cost V 6 bases and J 4 bases; bases outside gene matches: 7. The germline gives CDR1 SGHTA, CDR2 FQGNSA. The CDR3 extends over 15 amino acids. The CDR3 reads CASSEWGQGKNIQYF. The CDR3 nucleotides are TGTGCCAGCAGTGAATGGGGACAGGGTAAAAACATTCAGTACTTC.

The chain recombines TRBV6-6 with TRBJ2-7; 8 bases map to TRBD1. Trimming removed 7 bases from V and 6 bases from J; junction bases left unmatched: 8. Germline V gene sequence: CDR1 MNHNY, CDR2 SVGAGI (reference sequence). The CDR3 has 13 residues. The CDR3 bases are TGTGCCAGCAAGCCGGGACAGGCCCTCGAGCAGTACTTC. This sequence encodes CASKPGQALEQYF.

The table lists this clonotype with a few counts. The V call is TRBV10-3, the J call TRBJ2-1; 16 bases line up with TRBD2. CDR3 length: 17 residues. Trimming cost V 8 bases and J 3 bases; bases outside gene matches: 7. Per germline, CDR1 ENHRY and CDR2 SYGVKD. Here the CDR3 DNA reads TGTGCCATCTCCCCCGGGACTAGCGGGAGGGGCTACAATGAGCAGTTCTTC. Residues: CAISPGTSGRGYNEQFF.

The chain combines TRBV6-1 with TRBJ1-1; unclear D gene. Germline V gives CDR1 MNHNS, CDR2 SASEGT. The CDR3 totals 15 residues. The ends were cut back, 6 bases at V and 5 bases at J, with 19 bases in the middle. CDR3 coding DNA: TGTGCCAGCAGCTCCCTTGCGGGCTCGGGAACTGAAGCTTTCTTT. Translation: CASSSLAGSGTEAFF.